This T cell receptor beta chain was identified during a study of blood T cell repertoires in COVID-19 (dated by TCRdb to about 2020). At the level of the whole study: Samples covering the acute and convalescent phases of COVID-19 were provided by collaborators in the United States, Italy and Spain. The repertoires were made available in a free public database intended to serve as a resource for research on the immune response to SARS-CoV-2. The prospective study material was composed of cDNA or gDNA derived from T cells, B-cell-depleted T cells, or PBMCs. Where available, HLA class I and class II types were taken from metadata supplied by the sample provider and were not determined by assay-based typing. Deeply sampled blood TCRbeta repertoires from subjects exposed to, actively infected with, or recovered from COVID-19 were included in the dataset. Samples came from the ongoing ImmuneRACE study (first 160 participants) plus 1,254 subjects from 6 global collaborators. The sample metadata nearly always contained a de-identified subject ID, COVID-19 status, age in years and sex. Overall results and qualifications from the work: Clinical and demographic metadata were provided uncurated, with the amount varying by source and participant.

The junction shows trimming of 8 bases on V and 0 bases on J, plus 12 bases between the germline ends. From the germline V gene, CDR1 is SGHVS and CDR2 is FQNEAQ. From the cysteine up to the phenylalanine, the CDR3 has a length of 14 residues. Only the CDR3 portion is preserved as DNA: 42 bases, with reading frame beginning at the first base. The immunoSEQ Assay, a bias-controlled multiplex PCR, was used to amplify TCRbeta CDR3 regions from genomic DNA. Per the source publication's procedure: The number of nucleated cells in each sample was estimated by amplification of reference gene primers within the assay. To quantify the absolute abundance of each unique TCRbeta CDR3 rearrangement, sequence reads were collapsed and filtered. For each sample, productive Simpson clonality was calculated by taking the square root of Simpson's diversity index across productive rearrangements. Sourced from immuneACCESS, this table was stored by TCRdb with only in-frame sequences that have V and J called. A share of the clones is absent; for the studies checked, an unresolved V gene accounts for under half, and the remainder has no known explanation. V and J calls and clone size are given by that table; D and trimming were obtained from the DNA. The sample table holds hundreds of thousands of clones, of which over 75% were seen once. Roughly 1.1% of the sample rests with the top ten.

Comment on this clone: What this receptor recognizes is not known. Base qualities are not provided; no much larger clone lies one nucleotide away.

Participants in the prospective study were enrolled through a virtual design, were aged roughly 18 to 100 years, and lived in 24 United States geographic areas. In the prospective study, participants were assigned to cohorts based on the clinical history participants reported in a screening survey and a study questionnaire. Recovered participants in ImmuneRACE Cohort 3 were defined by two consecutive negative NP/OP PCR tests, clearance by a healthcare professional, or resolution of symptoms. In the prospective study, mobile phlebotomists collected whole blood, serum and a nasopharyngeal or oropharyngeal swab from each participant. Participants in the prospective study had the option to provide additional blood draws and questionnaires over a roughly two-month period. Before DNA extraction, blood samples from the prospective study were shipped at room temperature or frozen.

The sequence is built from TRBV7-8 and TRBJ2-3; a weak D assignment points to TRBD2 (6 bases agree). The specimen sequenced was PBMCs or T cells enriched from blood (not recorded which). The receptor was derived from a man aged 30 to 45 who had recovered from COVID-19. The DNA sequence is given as TGTGCCAGCGATTCCGGGACTAGCACAGATACGCAGTATTTT. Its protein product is CASDSGTSTDTQYF.